This TCR beta chain derives from a study of blood T cell repertoires in COVID-19. On the study more broadly: T cells, B-cell-depleted T cells, or PBMCs supplied cDNA or gDNA.

Trimming removed 3 bases at V and 6 bases at J, with 18 bases between. Germline loops: CDR1 SGHVS, CDR2 FQNEAQ. This CDR3 is 15 amino acids long. The repertoire was sequenced with immunoSEQ multiplex PCR; TCRdb's copy has only in-frame clones and lacks some. The table records roughly 220,000 clones, approximately 90% of them present only once. This sequence originates from a man aged 25 to 40 who had recovered from COVID-19. V usage is TRBV7-8 and J usage is TRBJ2-7, with D perhaps TRBD2 (5 bases). The sequenced sample consisted of peripheral blood. The CDR3 here is CASSFNPGSALEQYF. CDR3 nucleotides: TGTGCCAGCAGCTTTAACCCCGGTAGCGCCCTCGAGCAGTACTTC.